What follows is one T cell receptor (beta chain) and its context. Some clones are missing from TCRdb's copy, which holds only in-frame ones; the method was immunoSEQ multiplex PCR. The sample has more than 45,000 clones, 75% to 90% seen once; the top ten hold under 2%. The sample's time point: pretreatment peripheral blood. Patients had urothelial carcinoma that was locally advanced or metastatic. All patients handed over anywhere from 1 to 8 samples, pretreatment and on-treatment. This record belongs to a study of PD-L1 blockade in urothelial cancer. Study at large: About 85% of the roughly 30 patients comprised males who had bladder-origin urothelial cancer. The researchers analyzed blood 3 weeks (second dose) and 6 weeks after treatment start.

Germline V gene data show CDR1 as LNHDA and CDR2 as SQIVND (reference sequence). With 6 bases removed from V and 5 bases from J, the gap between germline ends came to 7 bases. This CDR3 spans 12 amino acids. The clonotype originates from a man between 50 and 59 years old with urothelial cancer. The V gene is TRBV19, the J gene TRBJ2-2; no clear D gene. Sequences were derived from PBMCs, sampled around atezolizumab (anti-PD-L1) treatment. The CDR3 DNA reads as TGTGCCAGTAGAGCTTGGACCGGGGAGCTGTTTTTT. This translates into CASRAWTGELFF.